Sequencing of this TCR beta chain was carried out in a study of T cell responses to AZD1222 COVID-19 vaccine. Points from the study as a whole: A reported finding is that nearly half of spike-specific TCRs target unmutated variant regions.

Produced via immunoSEQ multiplex PCR; TCRdb's table is partial and in-frame only. The table shows about 150,000 clones, with about 89% occurring only once. Germline loops: CDR1 MGHDK, CDR2 SYGVNS. Trimming at V came to 3 bases and at J to 7 bases, leaving 11 bases not matched to a gene. This CDR3 is built from 16 residues. On this clone: Its target is not known.

This TCR was sampled from an adult who received the AZD1222 COVID-19 vaccine. V usage is TRBV25-1 and J usage is TRBJ2-1; 8 bases align to TRBD1. Sequenced here: peripheral blood, sampled 28 days after the second AZD1222 dose. The CDR3 here is CASSDQGQGAGNEQFF. The CDR3 DNA reads as TGTGCCAGCAGTGATCAGGGGCAGGGGGCGGGTAATGAGCAGTTCTTC.